Listed here are 17 T cell receptor beta chains from one sample, sequenced in a study of CD8+ T cells in alopecia areata. Extraction of RNA preceded its reverse transcription into cDNA, which served as the sequencing template. Assay used: immunoSEQ multiplex PCR; TCRdb lists only in-frame clones, some missing. The table includes 190,000 or so clones, under 60% detected once. This sample's treatment: oral pan-JAK inhibitor, 5-10 mg twice daily. The sample here was CD8+ T cells sorted from blood, taken at week 24, from a patient treated with tofacitinib. The receptor source for this set is a human donor with alopecia areata.

V gene TRBV5-1 combines with J gene TRBJ1-1, with 11 bases identical to TRBD1. This CDR3 spans 15 amino acids. The V gene's germline CDR1 is SGHRS and CDR2 YFSETQ. With V trimmed by 5 bases and J by 6 bases, 9 bases remained unmatched. CDR3 DNA: TGCGCCAGCAGATCCAGCGGACAGGGGGCGTCTGAAGCTTTCTTT. Protein: CASRSSGQGASEAFF. Complete variable domain (other parts from reference TRBV5-1 and TRBJ1-1): KAGVTQTPRYLIKTRGQQVTLSCSPISGHRSVSWYQQTPGQGLQFLFEYFSETQRNKGNFPGRFSGRQFSNSRSEMNVSTLELGDSALYLCASRSSGQGASEAFFGQGTRLTVV.

The table lists this clone with a few counts. The V gene is TRBV29-1, the J gene TRBJ2-4, with no clear D. This CDR3 is 15 amino acids long. The germline V gene encodes CDR1 SQVTM and CDR2 ANQGSEA. V was cut by 6 bases and J by 2 bases, with 17 bases left in between. The CDR3 loop is CSVRPSGSSKNIQYF. Written as DNA, the CDR3 is TGCAGCGTCCGGCCCAGTGGCAGCTCCAAAAACATTCAGTACTTC.

V gene TRBV13 combines with J gene TRBJ1-3; D unresolved. CDR3 length: 16 residues. Per germline, CDR1 PRHDT and CDR2 FYEKMQ (reference sequence). V gave up 6 bases and J gave up 0 bases, with 15 bases separating them. CDR3 loop: CASSGSVAFSGNTIYF. The CDR3, as DNA: TGTGCCAGCAGTGGGTCAGTAGCCTTCTCTGGAAACACCATATATTTT.

This clone has only a few counts. CDR3 sequence reads: CASSLIGRGYEQYF. CDR3 sequence (DNA): TGTGCCAGCAGCTTAATTGGCAGGGGTTACGAGCAGTACTTC. The chain links TRBV7-9 to TRBJ2-7, with D perhaps matching TRBD1 (6 bases). This CDR3 region has 14 residues. V was pared by 2 bases and J by 4 bases, with 12 bases between. Per germline, CDR1 SEHNR and CDR2 FQNEAQ (reference sequence).

This chain links TRBV4-2 with TRBJ1-5, with D possibly being TRBD1 (5 bases). V shed 1 base and J shed 7 bases, with 11 bases lying between them. This CDR3 has 14 amino acids. The germline gives CDR1 LGHNA, CDR2 YNFKEQ. CDR3 DNA sequence: TGTGCCAGCAGCCAAGTGTCAGGGATCCAGCCCCAGCATTTT. Its translation is CASSQVSGIQPQHF.

The rearrangement uses TRBV5-6 and TRBJ1-1, with no clear D. This CDR3 comprises 13 residues. The V end was cut by 0 bases, the J end by 0 bases, with 3 bases between. Germline assignment: CDR1 SGHDT and CDR2 YYEEEE. The CDR3 here is CASSLDMNTEAFF. In DNA, the CDR3 is TGTGCCAGCAGCTTGGACATGAACACTGAAGCTTTCTTT.

This clone occurred a few times. The chain has TRBV30 and TRBJ2-7; no clear D. The V end was cut by 0 bases, the J end by 4 bases, with 7 bases between. The germline gives CDR1 GTSNPN, CDR2 SVGIG (reference sequence). The CDR3 has 12 residues. The DNA for the CDR3 is TGTGCCTGGAGTGTACACCAATACGAGCAGTACTTC. It yields the protein CAWSVHQYEQYF.

V and J are TRBV25-1 and TRBJ2-7; no firm D call. The V gene lost 5 bases and the J gene lost 7 bases, with 9 bases spanning the gap. Germline CDR1 is MGHDK and CDR2 is SYGVNS. This CDR3 spans 11 amino acids. The CDR3 DNA reads TGTGCCAGCAGTTACACCCGTGAGCAGTACTTC. Translating it yields CASSYTREQYF.

This chain connects TRBV11-2 to TRBJ2-7; 7 bases agree with TRBD2. From germline, CDR1 is SGHAT and CDR2 FQNNGV. This CDR3 spans 15 amino acids. V trimming: 8 bases; J trimming: 0 bases; junction bases outside the gene matches: 10. DNA of the CDR3: TGTGCCAGCGCCATTTTCCGGGACTACTCCTACGAGCAGTACTTC. This gives the protein CASAIFRDYSYEQYF.

The chain is built from TRBV5-1 and TRBJ2-2; no definite D call. Trimming took off 0 bases at V and 3 bases at J, with 6 bases between the two ends. Germline V gives CDR1 SGHRS, CDR2 YFSETQ. CDR3 length equals 14 residues. Here the CDR3 reads CASSLEPYTGELFF. The CDR3 bases are TGCGCCAGCAGCTTGGAGCCATACACCGGGGAGCTGTTTTTT.

This chain joins TRBV27 and TRBJ2-3; D is unresolved. V lost 1 base and J lost 0, with 8 bases in between. CDR3 length equals 15 residues. Per germline, CDR1 MNHEY and CDR2 SMNVEV (reference sequence). The CDR3 here is CASSLLYGSTDTQYF. The CDR3 DNA reads TGTGCCAGCAGTTTATTGTACGGGAGCACAGATACGCAGTATTTT.

In nucleotides, the CDR3 is TGCGCCAGCAGCCACACGTACAGGGTTTATGGCTACACCTTC. It yields the protein CASSHTYRVYGYTF. The V call is TRBV4-1, the J call TRBJ1-2; D might be TRBD1 (6 bases). Germline CDR1 and CDR2: MGHRA and YSYEKL. Trimming removed 3 bases at V and 5 bases at J, with 13 bases between. This CDR3 has 14 residues.

This chain uses TRBV2 with TRBJ2-3; tentative D call: TRBD2 (6 bases). Germline V gene lookup returns CDR1 SNHLY and CDR2 FYNNEI. The CDR3 sequence is 15 residues long. V lost 6 bases to trimming and J lost 0 bases, with 13 bases between them. The CDR3 DNA reads TGTGCCAGCAGGCTGACTAGTCTGAGCACAGATACGCAGTATTTT. It specifies CASRLTSLSTDTQYF. Together with reference TRBV2 and TRBJ2-3, the CDR3 gives the full variable domain: EPEVTQTPSHQVTQMGQEVILRCVPISNHLYFYWYRQILGQKVEFLVSFYNNEISEKSEIFDDQFSVERPDGSNFTLKIRSTKLEDSAMYFCASRLTSLSTDTQYFGPGTRLTVL.

The gene calls are TRBV30 and TRBJ2-1; D not certain. The CDR3 runs 12 residues. V dropped 4 bases and J dropped 9 bases, with 13 bases sitting between them. The V gene's germline CDR1 is GTSNPN and CDR2 SVGIG (reference sequence). This CDR3 is CAWMGQSGEQFF. CDR3 nucleotide sequence: TGTGCCTGGATGGGCCAGTCGGGTGAGCAGTTCTTC.

This clone showed up just a few times. The chain's CDR3 is CSVEGRLNEQYF. The CDR3 DNA is TGCAGCGTTGAAGGCAGGTTGAACGAGCAGTACTTC. The rearrangement links TRBV29-1 to TRBJ2-7; D is unclear. Germline V gene data show CDR1 as SQVTM and CDR2 as ANQGSEA. The CDR3 runs to 12 residues. Trimming removed 1 base at V and 5 bases at J, with 9 bases between.

The genes are TRBV4-1 and TRBJ2-7; 8 bases map to TRBD1. In germline, CDR1 is MGHRA, CDR2 YSYEKL. The ends lost 3 bases at V and 2 bases at J; junction bases unmatched: 9. This CDR3 comprises 16 residues. The CDR3: CASSQEAGQDAYEQYF. In DNA, the CDR3 is TGCGCCAGCAGCCAGGAGGCGGGACAGGATGCCTACGAGCAGTACTTC.

The rearrangement joins TRBV27 to TRBJ2-5, with 13 positions matching TRBD2. V lost 5 bases to trimming and J lost 5 bases; unmatched junction nucleotides: 8. This CDR3 contains 16 residues. The germline V gene encodes CDR1 MNHEY and CDR2 SMNVEV (reference sequence). CDR3 nucleotide sequence: TGTGCCAGCAGTACTCCGACTAGCGGGGGGTGGGAGACCCAGTACTTC. Translating gives CASSTPTSGGWETQYF.